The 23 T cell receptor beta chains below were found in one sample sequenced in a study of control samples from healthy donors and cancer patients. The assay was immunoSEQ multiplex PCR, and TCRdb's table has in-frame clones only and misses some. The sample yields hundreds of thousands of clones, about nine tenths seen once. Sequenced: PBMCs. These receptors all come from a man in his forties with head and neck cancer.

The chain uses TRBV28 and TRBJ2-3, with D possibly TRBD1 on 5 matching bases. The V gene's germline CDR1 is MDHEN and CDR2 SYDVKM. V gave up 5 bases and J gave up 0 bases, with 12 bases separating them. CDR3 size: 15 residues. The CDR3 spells CASSKDISSTDTQYF. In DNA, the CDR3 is TGTGCCAGCAGTAAGGACATCTCTAGCACAGATACGCAGTATTTT.

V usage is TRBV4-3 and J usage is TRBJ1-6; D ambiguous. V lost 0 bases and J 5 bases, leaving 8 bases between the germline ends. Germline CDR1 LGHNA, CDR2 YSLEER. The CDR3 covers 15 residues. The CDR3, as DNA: TGCGCCAGCAGCCAAGACACGACAAATAATTCACCCCTCCACTTT. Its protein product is CASSQDTTNNSPLHF.

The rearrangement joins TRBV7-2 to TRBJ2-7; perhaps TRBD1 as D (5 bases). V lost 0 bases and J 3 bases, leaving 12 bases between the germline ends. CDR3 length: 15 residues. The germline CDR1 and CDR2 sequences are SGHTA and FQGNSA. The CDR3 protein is CASSLARVGYYEQYF. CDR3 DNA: TGTGCCAGCAGCTTAGCCAGGGTGGGCTACTACGAGCAGTACTTC.

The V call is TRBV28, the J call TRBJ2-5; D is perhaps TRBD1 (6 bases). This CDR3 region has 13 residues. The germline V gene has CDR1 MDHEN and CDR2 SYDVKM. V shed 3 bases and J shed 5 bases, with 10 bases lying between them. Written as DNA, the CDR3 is TGTGCCAGCAGTTTTACAGGGTGGGAGACCCAGTACTTC. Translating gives CASSFTGWETQYF.

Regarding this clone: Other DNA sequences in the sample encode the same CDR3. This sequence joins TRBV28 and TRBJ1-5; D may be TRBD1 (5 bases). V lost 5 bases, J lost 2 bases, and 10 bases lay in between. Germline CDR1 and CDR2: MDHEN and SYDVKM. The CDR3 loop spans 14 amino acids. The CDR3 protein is CASSPQGGNQPQHF. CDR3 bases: TGTGCCAGCAGTCCGCAAGGGGGCAATCAGCCCCAGCATTTT. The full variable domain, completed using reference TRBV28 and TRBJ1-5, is DVKVTQSSRYLVKRTGEKVFLECVQDMDHENMFWYRQDPGLGLRLIYFSYDVKMKEKGDIPEGYSVSREKKERFSLILESASTNQTSMYLCASSPQGGNQPQHFGDGTRLSIL.

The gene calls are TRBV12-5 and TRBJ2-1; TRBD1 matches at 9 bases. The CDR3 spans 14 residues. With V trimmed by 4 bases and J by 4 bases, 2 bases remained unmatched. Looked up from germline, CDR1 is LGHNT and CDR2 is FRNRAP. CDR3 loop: CASGWDREYNEQFF. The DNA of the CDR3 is TGTGCTAGTGGTTGGGACAGGGAGTACAATGAGCAGTTCTTC.

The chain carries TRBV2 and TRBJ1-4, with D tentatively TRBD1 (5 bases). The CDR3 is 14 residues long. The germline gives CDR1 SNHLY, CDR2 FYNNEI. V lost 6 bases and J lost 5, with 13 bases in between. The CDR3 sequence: CASRGRTVNEKLFF. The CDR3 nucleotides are TGTGCCAGCAGGGGACGGACCGTGAATGAAAAACTGTTTTTT.

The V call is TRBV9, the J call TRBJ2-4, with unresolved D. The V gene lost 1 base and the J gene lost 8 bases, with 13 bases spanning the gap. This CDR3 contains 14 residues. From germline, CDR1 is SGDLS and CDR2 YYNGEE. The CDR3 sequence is CASSVRQDGDIQYF. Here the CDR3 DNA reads TGTGCCAGCAGCGTACGGCAAGACGGCGACATTCAGTACTTC. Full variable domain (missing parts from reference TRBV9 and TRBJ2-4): DSGVTQTPKHLITATGQRVTLRCSPRSGDLSVYWYQQSLDQGLQFLIQYYNGEERAKGNILERFSAQQFPDLHSELNLSSLELGDSALYFCASSVRQDGDIQYFGAGTRLSVL.

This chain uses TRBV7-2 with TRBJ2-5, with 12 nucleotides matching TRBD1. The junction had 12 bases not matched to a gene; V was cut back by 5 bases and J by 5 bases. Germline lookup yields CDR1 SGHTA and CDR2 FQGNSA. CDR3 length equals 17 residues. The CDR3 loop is CASSVRTGTGGLETQYF. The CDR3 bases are TGTGCCAGCAGCGTAAGGACCGGGACAGGGGGCCTGGAGACCCAGTACTTC.

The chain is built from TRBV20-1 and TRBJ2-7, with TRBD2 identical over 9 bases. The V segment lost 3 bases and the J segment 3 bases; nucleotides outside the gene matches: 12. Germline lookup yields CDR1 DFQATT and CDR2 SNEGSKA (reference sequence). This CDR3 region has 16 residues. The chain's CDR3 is CSASTAGGPLVYEQYF. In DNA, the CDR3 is TGCAGTGCTAGTACGGCGGGAGGGCCCCTTGTCTACGAGCAGTACTTC.

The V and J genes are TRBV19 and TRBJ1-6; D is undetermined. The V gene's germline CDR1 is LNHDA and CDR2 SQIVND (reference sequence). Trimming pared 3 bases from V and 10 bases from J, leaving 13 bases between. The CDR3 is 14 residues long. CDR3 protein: CASSIGPTDSPLHF. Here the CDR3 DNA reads TGTGCCAGTAGTATCGGACCAACGGACTCACCCCTCCACTTT.

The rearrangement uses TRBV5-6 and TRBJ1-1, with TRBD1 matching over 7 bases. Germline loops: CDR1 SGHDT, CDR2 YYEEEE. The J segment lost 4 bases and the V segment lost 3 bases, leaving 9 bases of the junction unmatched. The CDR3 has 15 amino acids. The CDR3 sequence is CASSSIDRGRTEAFF. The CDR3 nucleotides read TGTGCCAGCAGCTCCATTGATAGGGGGCGCACTGAAGCTTTCTTT.

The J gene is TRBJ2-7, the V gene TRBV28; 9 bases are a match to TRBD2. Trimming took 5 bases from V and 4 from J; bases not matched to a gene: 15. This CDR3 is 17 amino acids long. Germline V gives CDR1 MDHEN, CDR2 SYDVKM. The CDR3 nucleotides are TGTGCCAGCAGTCCCCCCTCCTTAGCGGGAGCGAAGTACGAGCAGTACTTC. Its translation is CASSPPSLAGAKYEQYF.

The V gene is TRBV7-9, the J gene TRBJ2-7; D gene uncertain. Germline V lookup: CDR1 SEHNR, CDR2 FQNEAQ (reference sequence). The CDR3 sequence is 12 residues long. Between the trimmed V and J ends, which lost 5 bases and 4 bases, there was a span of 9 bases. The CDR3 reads CASSKIGYEQYF. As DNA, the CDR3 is TGTGCCAGCAGCAAAATAGGGTACGAGCAGTACTTC.

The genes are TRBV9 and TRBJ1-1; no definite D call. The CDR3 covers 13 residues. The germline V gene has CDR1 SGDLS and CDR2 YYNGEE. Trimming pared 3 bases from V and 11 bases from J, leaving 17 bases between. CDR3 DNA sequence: TGTGCCAGCAGCGCCCGGTTTGAGGGAGGGGCTTTCTTT. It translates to CASSARFEGGAFF.

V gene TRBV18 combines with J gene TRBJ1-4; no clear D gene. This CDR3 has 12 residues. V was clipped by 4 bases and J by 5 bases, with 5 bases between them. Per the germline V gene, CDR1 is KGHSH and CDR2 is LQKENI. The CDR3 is CASSRGNEKLFF. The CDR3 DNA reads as TGTGCCAGCTCACGAGGGAATGAAAAACTGTTTTTT.

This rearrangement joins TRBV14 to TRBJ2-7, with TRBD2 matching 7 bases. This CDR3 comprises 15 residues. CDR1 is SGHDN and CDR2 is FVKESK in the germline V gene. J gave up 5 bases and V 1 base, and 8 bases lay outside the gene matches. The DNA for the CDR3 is TGTGCCAGCAGCCAAGGCCCTTATGGGGGGGACGAGCAGTACTTC. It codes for CASSQGPYGGDEQYF.

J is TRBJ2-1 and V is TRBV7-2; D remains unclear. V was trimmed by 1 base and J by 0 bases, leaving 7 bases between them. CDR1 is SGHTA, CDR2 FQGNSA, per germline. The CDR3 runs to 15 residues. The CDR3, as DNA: TGTGCCAGCAGCTTAGTGGGAAACTCCTACAATGAGCAGTTCTTC. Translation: CASSLVGNSYNEQFF.

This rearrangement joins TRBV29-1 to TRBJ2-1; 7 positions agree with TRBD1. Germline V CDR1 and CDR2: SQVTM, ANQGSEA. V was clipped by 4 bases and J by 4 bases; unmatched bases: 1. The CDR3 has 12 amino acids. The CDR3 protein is CSVGTGYNEQFF. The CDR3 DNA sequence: TGCAGCGTTGGGACAGGATACAATGAGCAGTTCTTC.

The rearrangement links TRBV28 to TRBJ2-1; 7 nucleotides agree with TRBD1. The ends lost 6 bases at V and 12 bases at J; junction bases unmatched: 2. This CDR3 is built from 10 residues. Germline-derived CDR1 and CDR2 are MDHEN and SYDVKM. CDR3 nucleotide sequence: TGTGCCAGCAGCGACAGGGCGCAGTTCTTC. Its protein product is CASSDRAQFF.

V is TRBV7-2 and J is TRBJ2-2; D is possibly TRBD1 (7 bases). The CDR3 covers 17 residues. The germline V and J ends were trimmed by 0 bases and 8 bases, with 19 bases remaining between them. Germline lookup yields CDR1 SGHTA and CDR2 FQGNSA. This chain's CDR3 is CASSLAPSPRGVGELFF. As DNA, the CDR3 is TGTGCCAGCAGCTTAGCCCCGAGCCCCAGGGGGGTGGGGGAGCTGTTTTTT.

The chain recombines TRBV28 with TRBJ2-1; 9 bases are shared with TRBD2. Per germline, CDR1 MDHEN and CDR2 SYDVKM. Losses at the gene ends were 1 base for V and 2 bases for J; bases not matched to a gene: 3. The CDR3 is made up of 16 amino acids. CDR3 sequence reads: CASSLLTSGAYNEQFF. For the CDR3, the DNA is TGTGCCAGCAGTTTATTGACTAGCGGTGCCTACAATGAGCAGTTCTTC.

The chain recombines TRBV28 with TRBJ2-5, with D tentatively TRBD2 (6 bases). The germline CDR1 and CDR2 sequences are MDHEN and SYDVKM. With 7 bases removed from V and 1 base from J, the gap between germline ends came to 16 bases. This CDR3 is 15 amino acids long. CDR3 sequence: CASIGGRDFQETQYF. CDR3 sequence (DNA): TGTGCCAGCATCGGAGGCAGGGACTTCCAAGAGACCCAGTACTTC.